These T cell receptor beta chains were read from a single sample in a study of regulatory T cells in long-lasting Graves disease. One entry per CDR3 protein, called by TCRdb with MiXCR from the multiplex PCR reads. The sample includes 680,000 or so distinct CDR3 sequences, roughly 16% of them seen just once. The same specimen was also included in a second study, on T cells in Graves' hyperthyroidism and ophthalmopathy.

Sequencing used peripheral blood mononuclear cells (PBMCs), obtained at new diagnosis, from a patient treated with antithyroid drugs. The source is a woman under 40 with Graves disease. CDR3s include the opening cysteine and the closing phenylalanine or tryptophan. Each record gives: CDR3 DNA, CDR3 protein, V gene, clone size, J gene, D gene. A D gene is named only where the DNA matches it firmly. Size is omitted from some rows. Given values are once, few, many or a class for expanded clones.

CDR3nt: TGCGCCGGCAGCCGATCGGGCGGGAGCGGTGGAGATACGCAGTATTTT
CDR3aa: CAGSRSGGSGGDTQYF
v_gene: TRBV4-1
abundance: .
j_gene: TRBJ2-3
d_gene: TRBD2

CDR3nt: TGTGCCAGCAGCAAGACTAGCGTGAAGAGGAATGAGCAGTTCTTC
CDR3aa: CASSKTSVKRNEQFF
v_gene: TRBV3-1
abundance: .
j_gene: TRBJ2-1
d_gene: TRBD2

CDR3nt: TGTGCCAGCAGCGGAACGGGACTAGCGGGTTCTGGCACAGATACGCAGTATTTT
CDR3aa: CASSGTGLAGSGTDTQYF
v_gene: TRBV7-3
abundance: .
j_gene: TRBJ2-3
d_gene: TRBD2

CDR3nt: TGTGCCTGGAGTGTAATCTGGGATACGCAGTATTTT
CDR3aa: CAWSVIWDTQYF
v_gene: TRBV30
abundance: many
j_gene: TRBJ2-3
d_gene: .

CDR3nt: TGTGCCTGGAGATGGGACAGGGGAACAACCGCCTTC
CDR3aa: CAWRWDRGTTAF
v_gene: TRBV30
abundance: few
j_gene: TRBJ1-2
d_gene: TRBD1

CDR3nt: TGTGCCTGGAGCGTGGGACAGGGGGACAACGAGCAGTACTTC
CDR3aa: CAWSVGQGDNEQYF
v_gene: TRBV30
abundance: .
j_gene: TRBJ2-7
d_gene: TRBD1

CDR3nt: TGCAGTGCTAGTAGGACTAGCGGCTACGAGCAGTACTTC
CDR3aa: CSASRTSGYEQYF
v_gene: TRBV20-1
abundance: .
j_gene: TRBJ2-7
d_gene: TRBD2

CDR3nt: TGTGCCAGCAGCTCAACCACAGGGGGAAATTCACCCCTCCACTTT
CDR3aa: CASSSTTGGNSPLHF
v_gene: TRBV5-1
abundance: few
j_gene: TRBJ1-6
d_gene: TRBD1

CDR3nt: TGTGCCAGCAGTTACTCGCCGGAAGGCAATTACGAGCAGTACTTC
CDR3aa: CASSYSPEGNYEQYF
v_gene: TRBV6-2/TRBV6-3
abundance: few
j_gene: TRBJ2-7
d_gene: .

CDR3nt: TGTGCCAGCAGCTCACTCCGGGACGGCTCCTACGAGCAGTACTTC
CDR3aa: CASSSLRDGSYEQYF
v_gene: TRBV7-9
abundance: many
j_gene: TRBJ2-7
d_gene: .

CDR3nt: TGTGCCAGCAGTTTTACCTCTGTGCAGGGACTAGATCATCACGAGCAGTACTTC
CDR3aa: CASSFTSVQGLDHHEQYF
v_gene: TRBV27
abundance: many
j_gene: TRBJ2-7
d_gene: TRBD2

CDR3nt: TGTGCCAGCTCACAAAACCAGGGGGCAGCCTACGAGCAGTACTTC
CDR3aa: CASSQNQGAAYEQYF
v_gene: TRBV18
abundance: .
j_gene: TRBJ2-7
d_gene: TRBD1

CDR3nt: TGTGCCAGCAGCTTCCAGGGGGCGCTGGGAGATACGCAGTATTTT
CDR3aa: CASSFQGALGDTQYF
v_gene: TRBV11-3
abundance: .
j_gene: TRBJ2-3
d_gene: TRBD1

CDR3nt: TGTGCCAGCAGCTACGATGCCGGGCCATCCTCCTATGGCTACACCTTC
CDR3aa: CASSYDAGPSSYGYTF
v_gene: TRBV7-6
abundance: .
j_gene: TRBJ1-2
d_gene: .

CDR3nt: TGCGCCAGCAGCTGGGTGGCAGGGGAAAAATACACCGGGGAGCTGTTTTTT
CDR3aa: CASSWVAGEKYTGELFF
v_gene: TRBV5-1
abundance: .
j_gene: TRBJ2-2
d_gene: .

CDR3nt: TGCAGTGCTAACTATGTCCAGGGGAACACCGGGGAGCTGTTTTTT
CDR3aa: CSANYVQGNTGELFF
v_gene: TRBV20-1
abundance: few
j_gene: TRBJ2-2
d_gene: .

CDR3nt: TGTGCCAGCAGCCAAGATCCGGGACTTCCGAACACCGGGGAGCTGTTTTTT
CDR3aa: CASSQDPGLPNTGELFF
v_gene: TRBV3-1
abundance: .
j_gene: TRBJ2-2
d_gene: .

CDR3nt: TGCGCCAGCAGCTTGAGAGCTACTAGCGGATCGAATGTCTATACGCAGTATTTT
CDR3aa: CASSLRATSGSNVYTQYF
v_gene: TRBV5-1
abundance: few
j_gene: TRBJ2-3
d_gene: TRBD2

CDR3nt: TGCGCCAGCAGTGATTCCCTAGCGCTCACAGATACGCAGTATTTT
CDR3aa: CASSDSLALTDTQYF
v_gene: TRBV10-1
abundance: few
j_gene: TRBJ2-3
d_gene: .

CDR3nt: TGTGCCAGTAGTATCGGGGGCGGAGGGGGCGGACAGCCCCAGCATTTT
CDR3aa: CASSIGGGGGGQPQHF
v_gene: TRBV19
abundance: many
j_gene: TRBJ1-5
d_gene: TRBD1

CDR3nt: TGCGCCAGCAGCCAAGGAGTTGGCCAGATCTACGAGCAGTACTTC
CDR3aa: CASSQGVGQIYEQYF
v_gene: TRBV4-1
abundance: .
j_gene: TRBJ2-7
d_gene: .

CDR3nt: TGTGCCAGCAGCCAAGAATGGCCAGACTTACGGGAAAGGGTGAACACTGAAGCTTTCTTT
CDR3aa: CASSQEWPDLRERVNTEAFF
v_gene: TRBV4-2
abundance: few
j_gene: TRBJ1-1
d_gene: .